Following are 18 T cell receptor beta chains from one sample sequenced in a study of OX40 agonist ivuxolimab in advanced cancers. Libraries were prepared by immunoSEQ multiplex PCR; TCRdb keeps only in-frame clonotypes and omits some of them. The table has around 90,000 clones, around 87% seen once. The source was CD4+ or CD8+ T cells sorted from blood, collected in a trial of the OX40 agonist ivuxolimab. The receptors were gathered from an adult with an advanced solid tumor such as melanoma, head and neck, liver or kidney cancer.

This rearrangement joins TRBV14 to TRBJ1-4; 7 nucleotides agree with TRBD1. V lost 8 bases, J lost 4 bases, and 4 bases stayed unmatched. This CDR3 contains 13 residues. CDR1 is SGHDN, CDR2 FVKESK, per germline. The CDR3 DNA reads as TGTGCCAGCCAGAGGGGGCATAATGAAAAACTGTTTTTT. It specifies CASQRGHNEKLFF. Supplemented by reference TRBV14 and TRBJ1-4, the full variable domain reads EAGVTQFPSHSVIEKGQTVTLRCDPISGHDNLYWYRRVMGKEIKFLLHFVKESKQDESGMPNNRFLAERTGGTYSTLKVQPAELEDSGVYFCASQRGHNEKLFFGSGTQLSVL.

The V and J genes are TRBV19 and TRBJ1-2; TRBD1 aligns across 9 bases. Germline assignment: CDR1 LNHDA and CDR2 SQIVND (reference sequence). The CDR3 runs to 13 residues. With 7 bases clipped from V and 4 bases from J, the junction kept 4 bases outside the gene matches. In nucleotides, the CDR3 is TGTGCCAGTACCGGACAGGGGAGCTATGGCTACACCTTC. This gives the protein CASTGQGSYGYTF. Drawing the rest from reference TRBV19 and TRBJ1-2, the complete variable domain is DGGITQSPKYLFRKEGQNVTLSCEQNLNHDAMYWYRQDPGQGLRLIYYSQIVNDFQKGDIAEGYSVSREKKESFPLTVTSAQKNPTAFYLCASTGQGSYGYTFGSGTRLTVV.

V usage is TRBV4-3 and J usage is TRBJ1-2; D may be TRBD1 (5 bases). V lost 0 bases and J 6 bases, leaving 14 bases between the germline ends. The V gene's germline CDR1 is LGHNA and CDR2 YSLEER. The CDR3 is 15 amino acids. CDR3 sequence: CASSQDWGSHHGYTF. CDR3 in DNA: TGCGCCAGCAGCCAAGATTGGGGGAGCCATCATGGCTACACCTTC.

The chain is built from TRBV5-1 and TRBJ2-7, with TRBD1 matching 8 bases. Losses at the gene ends were 2 bases for V and 2 bases for J; bases not matched to a gene: 3. This CDR3 spans 14 amino acids. The germline V gene has CDR1 SGHRS and CDR2 YFSETQ. The CDR3 sequence is CASSLQQGAYEQYF. The CDR3 DNA reads TGCGCCAGCAGCTTACAACAGGGGGCCTACGAGCAGTACTTC.

This chain joins TRBV2 and TRBJ1-5; D uncertain. Per the germline V gene, CDR1 is SNHLY and CDR2 is FYNNEI. V gave up 5 bases and J gave up 7 bases, with 9 bases separating them. The CDR3 loop spans 12 amino acids. The CDR3 spells CASSFDGQPQHF. CDR3 bases: TGTGCCAGCAGTTTTGACGGGCAGCCCCAGCATTTT.

V is TRBV11-1 and J is TRBJ1-1, with no clear D. From germline, CDR1 is SGHAT and CDR2 FQDESV (reference sequence). This CDR3 spans 11 amino acids. The V end lost 8 bases, the J end lost 3 bases, and 7 bases lay between the germline ends. CDR3 in DNA: TGTGCCAGCCGGGGTGACACTGAAGCTTTCTTT. It is translated as CASRGDTEAFF.

This chain links TRBV7-3 with TRBJ1-1, with D maybe TRBD1 (5 bases). V lost 5 bases, J lost 7 bases, and 14 bases lay in between. There are 13 residues in the CDR3. Germline values: CDR1 SGHTA, CDR2 FQGTGA. The CDR3 sequence is CASSIPGGSEAFF. The DNA of the CDR3 is TGTGCCAGCAGCATTCCGGGGGGGAGTGAAGCTTTCTTT.

The chain employs TRBV5-4 and TRBJ2-5; tentative D call: TRBD2 (5 bases). The germline V and J ends were trimmed by 0 bases and 1 base, with 10 bases remaining between them. Germline CDR1 is SGHNT and CDR2 is YYREEE (reference sequence). The CDR3 is made up of 15 amino acids. The CDR3 region is CASSLGRGIQETQYF. The DNA of the CDR3 is TGTGCCAGCAGCTTGGGTCGAGGGATCCAAGAGACCCAGTACTTC.

The gene calls are TRBV5-4 and TRBJ2-1, with 12 positions matching TRBD2. The germline V gene has CDR1 SGHNT and CDR2 YYREEE (reference sequence). Trimming removed 4 bases from V and 6 bases from J; junction bases left unmatched: 14. This CDR3 contains 18 residues. This chain's CDR3 is CASSPGLAGGLMINEQFF. The DNA of the CDR3 is TGTGCCAGCAGCCCTGGTCTAGCGGGGGGGCTTATGATCAATGAGCAGTTCTTC.

DNA for the CDR3: TGCGCCAAGTACCCCCCGGAGACCCAGTACTTC. It is translated as CAKYPPETQYF. The chain recombines TRBV23-1 with TRBJ2-5, with no clear D. TRBV23-1 is an ORF, and what it does is uncertain. The CDR3 totals 11 residues. The germline V and J ends were trimmed by 10 bases and 5 bases, with 11 bases remaining between them.

The genes are TRBV5-8 and TRBJ1-2; 9 bases are shared with TRBD1. V trimming: 3 bases; J trimming: 4 bases; junction bases outside the gene matches: 7. The CDR3 loop spans 15 amino acids. Per germline, CDR1 SGHTS and CDR2 YDEGEE. The CDR3 region is CASSSGQGYGYGYTF. CDR3 nucleotide sequence: TGTGCCAGCAGCTCGGGACAGGGTTATGGCTATGGCTACACCTTC.

This clone was seen a few times. V and J are TRBV11-2 and TRBJ1-1; 7 bases are shared with TRBD1. Germline V CDR1 and CDR2: SGHAT, FQNNGV. With 4 bases clipped from V and 3 bases from J, the junction kept 8 bases outside the gene matches. The CDR3 is 15 amino acids. CDR3 in amino acids: CASSSGTVRDTEAFF. In DNA, the CDR3 is TGTGCCAGCAGCTCAGGGACAGTTAGGGACACTGAAGCTTTCTTT.

This clone was found once. The chain uses TRBV9 and TRBJ1-1; TRBD1 agrees at 12 bases. Per the germline V gene, CDR1 is SGDLS and CDR2 is YYNGEE. The J segment lost 0 bases and the V segment lost 0 bases, leaving 0 bases of the junction unmatched. The CDR3 has 16 amino acids. The CDR3 nucleotides are TGTGCCAGCAGCGTAGGGGACAGGGGGCTGAACACTGAAGCTTTCTTT. It encodes CASSVGDRGLNTEAFF.

The CDR3: CASSYRLAGGTGELFF. DNA for the CDR3: TGTGCCAGCAGTTACCGGCTAGCGGGGGGCACCGGGGAGCTGTTTTTT. The chain employs TRBV6-5 and TRBJ2-2; 11 nucleotides align to TRBD2. Germline V lookup: CDR1 MNHEY, CDR2 SVGAGI. With 2 bases clipped from V and 4 bases from J, the junction kept 3 bases outside the gene matches. The length of the CDR3 is 16 residues.

The J gene is TRBJ2-5, the V gene TRBV7-3, with 13 bases matching TRBD2. The trim removed 5 bases at V and 5 bases at J, leaving 8 bases unmatched. CDR1 and CDR2 (germline): SGHTA, FQGTGA. This CDR3 is 16 amino acids long. CDR3 in amino acids: CASSQLAGGPPETQYF. The CDR3 nucleotides read TGTGCCAGCAGCCAACTAGCGGGGGGGCCTCCCGAGACCCAGTACTTC.

The chain couples TRBV15 to TRBJ1-1, with TRBD1 as a possible D gene (5 bases). V was cut by 2 bases and J by 10 bases, with 11 bases left in between. The CDR3 spans 12 residues. In germline, CDR1 is LNHNV, CDR2 YYDKDF (reference sequence). The CDR3 DNA reads TGTGCCACCAGCAGACCGGGGGGACCAGCTTTCTTT. Residues: CATSRPGGPAFF.

This rearrangement joins TRBV6-5 to TRBJ2-5; 10 nucleotides line up with TRBD2. The CDR3 contains 14 residues. V lost 6 bases, J lost 5 bases, and 6 bases stayed unmatched. Germline CDR1 MNHEY, CDR2 SVGAGI. DNA for the CDR3: TGTGCCAGCAGGAGAGCGGGGGGGCGTGAGACCCAGTACTTC. Translating gives CASRRAGGRETQYF.

The chain is built from TRBV14 and TRBJ2-1, with TRBD1 matching over 9 bases. This CDR3 region has 16 residues. The trim removed 4 bases at V and 5 bases at J, leaving 9 bases unmatched. Germline CDR1 and CDR2: SGHDN and FVKESK. For the CDR3, the DNA is TGTGCCAGCAGCCGAAGGGACAGGGTAATTAACAATGAGCAGTTCTTC. It codes for CASSRRDRVINNEQFF.